The clone carrying this T cell receptor (beta chain) has a handful of counts. These data originate in a study of shared clonotypes between healthy human individuals. There are 13 residues in the CDR3. Trimming shortened V by 9 bases and J by 7 bases, and 19 bases separated the two germline ends. Germline-derived CDR1 and CDR2 are ENHRY and SYGVKD. Only in-frame clones appear in the TCRdb table, and some are missing; sequencing was by immunoSEQ multiplex PCR. The repertoire holds under 200,000 clones, with roughly 93% as singletons. The TCR sequence derives from a woman aged 25 to 45 in good health. Sequences were obtained from naive CD4+ T cells sorted from blood. Subset meaning: CD45RA+ positively selected. The V gene is TRBV10-3, the J gene TRBJ2-7; a possible D gene is TRBD2 (6 bases). CDR3 nucleotides: TGTGCCATTGGACGGGAGCCGGCGGGGGAGCAGTACTTC. It encodes CAIGREPAGEQYF.